This record looks at one T cell receptor beta chain sequence and its context. Its antigen remains unidentified. The input lacks base qualities; no much larger clone sits a single base away. These data are taken from a study of metastatic and nonmetastatic thyroid tumors (dated by TCRdb to the early 2020s). About the study as a whole: The researchers compared repertoires between peripheral blood samples and tumor or nodule tissue samples from patients with malignant or benign thyroid disease. General findings and caveats noted by the study authors: In both blood and tumor samples, TCR beta diversity was reported to be significantly higher in malignant tumors than in benign nodules.

Germline trimming amounts to 5 bases on V and 4 bases on J, with 7 as the count of junction bases outside the gene matches. There are 14 amino acids in the CDR3, from cysteine to phenylalanine inclusive. Only CDR3 DNA remains: 42 bases, in frame from the first base. The germline V gene provides CDR1 SGHTA and CDR2 FQGNSA. None of the patients had been given any treatment before thyroid surgery. Using T-cell receptor beta sequencing, the study looked back at clinical samples from patients collected from about 2011 to 2019. Library preparation used PCR. The data were produced on an Illumina HiSeq 4000. High-throughput sequencing was used to profile the TCR beta-chain CDR3 region of each patient. Processing in the source paper ran as follows. A classifier to discriminate distant-metastatic papillary thyroid cancer patients was built from CDR3 differences across clinicopathological groups. The Shannon index was used to assess repertoire diversity, and the Morisita-Horn index was used to assess tumor-blood repertoire similarity. TCRdb reprocessed the public reads (quality trimming at Q25 with fastp, clone calling with MiXCR) and kept in-frame beta chains. TCRdb, rather than the study authors, made the V and J calls. Recorded for this sample are approximately 17,000 clones; about 26% of them occurred a single time. The ten largest clones represent more than 9% of the sample.

The chain was built from TRBV7-2 and TRBJ1-2; TRBD1 agrees with 7 junctional bases. Sequencing was performed on adjacent normal tissue. The sequence came from a female donor with papillary thyroid cancer or a benign thyroid nodule (not recorded which). Some clones in this sample may be carry-over from other donors' samples. The DNA sequence is as follows: TGTGCCAGCAGCCCCGGACAGGCTGGCTATGGCTACACCTTC. This codes for CASSPGQAGYGYTF.